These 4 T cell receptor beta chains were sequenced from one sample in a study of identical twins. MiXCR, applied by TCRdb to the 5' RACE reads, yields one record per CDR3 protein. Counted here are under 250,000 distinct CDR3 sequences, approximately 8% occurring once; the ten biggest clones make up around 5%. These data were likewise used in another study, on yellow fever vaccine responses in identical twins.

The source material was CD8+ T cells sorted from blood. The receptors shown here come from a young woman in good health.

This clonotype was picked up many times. The CDR3 protein is CASKLAGVTGELFF. CDR3 in DNA: TGTGCCAGCAAACTAGCGGGAGTCACCGGGGAGCTGTTTTTT. The chain links TRBV11-2 to TRBJ2-2, with 11 bases aligning to TRBD2. Germline V gene sequence: CDR1 SGHAT, CDR2 FQNNGV. Trimming took 7 bases from V and 4 from J; bases not matched to a gene: 2. The CDR3 has 14 residues.

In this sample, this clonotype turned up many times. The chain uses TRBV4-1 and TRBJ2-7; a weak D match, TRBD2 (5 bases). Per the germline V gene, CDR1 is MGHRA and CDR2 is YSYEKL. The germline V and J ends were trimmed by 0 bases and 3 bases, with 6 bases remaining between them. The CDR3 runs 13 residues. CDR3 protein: CASSQEEGYEQYV. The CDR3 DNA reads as TGCGCCAGCAGCCAAGAAGAGGGCTACGAGCAGTACGTC.

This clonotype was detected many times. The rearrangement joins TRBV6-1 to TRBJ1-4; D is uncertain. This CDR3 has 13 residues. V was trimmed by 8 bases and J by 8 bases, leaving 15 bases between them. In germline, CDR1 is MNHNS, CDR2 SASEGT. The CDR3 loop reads CASEPSTREKLFF. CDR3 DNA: TGTGCCAGCGAGCCGTCCACGCGCGAAAAACTGTTTTTT.

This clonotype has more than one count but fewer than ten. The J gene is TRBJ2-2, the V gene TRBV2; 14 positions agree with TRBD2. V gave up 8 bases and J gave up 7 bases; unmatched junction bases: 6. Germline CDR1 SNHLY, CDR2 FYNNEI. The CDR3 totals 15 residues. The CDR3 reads CASLAGTSGSGELFF. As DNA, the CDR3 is TGTGCCAGCTTGGCCGGGACTAGCGGGAGCGGGGAGCTGTTTTTT.